The T cell receptor beta chain under discussion was sequenced for a study of T cell responses to AZD1222 COVID-19 vaccine. Study-level points and caveats: Only a handful of AZD1222 recipients were seropositive at baseline. Dominant CD4 TCR responses targeted spike regions 160-218 and 743-854. There were mostly white British donors and more females than males, and clonal diversity was possibly underestimated.

As regards this clone: Its antigen is still unknown.

CDR3 size: 14 residues. The germline V gene encodes CDR1 SGHTA and CDR2 FQGNSA. The V and J ends lost 2 bases and 4 bases, in that order; junction bases with no gene match: 4. Here immunoSEQ multiplex PCR was the method, and the copy in TCRdb shows in-frame clones only, minus some. The sample gives about 150,000 clones, roughly 90% of which show up once; approximately 20% is in the top ten. V usage is TRBV7-2 and J usage is TRBJ2-7, with TRBD2 matching over 8 bases. This receptor was obtained from an adult in good health. The source material was peripheral blood, sampled on day 0 of AZD1222 vaccination. CDR3: CASSLRGGRYEQYF. CDR3 DNA: TGTGCCAGCAGCTTACGGGGGGGTAGGTACGAGCAGTACTTC.